The 18 T cell receptor beta chains below all came from one sample that was sequenced in a study of CD8 T cells in Susac syndrome. Reverse transcription of roughly 0.5 to 1 ug RNA was performed with random hexamers. TCRdb independently ran MiXCR on the immunoSEQ multiplex PCR reads; one entry per CDR3 protein. The sample yields under 200,000 distinct CDR3 sequences, around 90% seen once. Sequenced material: CD4+ T cells from PBMCs. Receptors originate from a human donor with Susac syndrome.

The rearrangement uses TRBV7-2 and TRBJ1-5; possible D gene TRBD1, 6 bases. Germline CDR1 is SGHTA and CDR2 is FQGNSA. V was pared by 5 bases and J by 7 bases, with 15 bases between. This CDR3 region has 14 residues. The CDR3 loop is CASSHRVVGQPQHF. CDR3 coding DNA: TGTGCCAGCAGCCACAGGGTAGTCGGACAGCCCCAGCATTTT.

This chain links TRBV5-1 with TRBJ2-5; D gene ambiguous. The germline CDR1 and CDR2 sequences are SGHRS and YFSETQ. V was cut by 5 bases and J by 5 bases, with 16 bases left in between. CDR3 length: 14 residues. CDR3 region: CASRSNPSLETQYF. CDR3 sequence (DNA): TGCGCCAGCAGGTCGAACCCCAGTCTGGAGACCCAGTACTTC.

This sequence joins TRBV6-2 or TRBV6-3 and TRBJ1-5; no clear D. The CDR3 extends over 16 amino acids. Trimming left V 8 bases short and J 6 bases short, with 23 bases between. Germline V gives CDR1 MNHEY, CDR2 SVGEGT. The CDR3 loop reads CASCPSPGRRSQPQHF. The CDR3 region has the DNA TGTGCCAGCTGCCCATCTCCGGGTAGGAGAAGTCAGCCCCAGCATTTT.

The chain combines TRBV6-1 with TRBJ2-3; D may be TRBD1 or TRBD2 (5 bases each). Between the trimmed V and J ends, which lost 1 base and 1 base, there was a span of 15 bases. CDR3 size: 17 residues. Looked up from germline, CDR1 is MNHNS and CDR2 is SASEGT. CDR3 DNA sequence: TGTGCCAGCAGTGAAGAATCGAGGGGTGGCGGCACAGATACGCAGTATTTT. Its protein product is CASSEESRGGGTDTQYF.

The CDR3 loop is CASSLGSGTHLEAFF. The DNA of the CDR3 is TGCGCCAGCAGCTTGGGGTCAGGGACCCATTTAGAAGCTTTCTTT. The chain recombines TRBV5-1 with TRBJ1-1, with D maybe TRBD1 (5 bases). CDR1 is SGHRS and CDR2 is YFSETQ in the germline V gene. Deletions cut 0 bases from V and 8 bases from J, with 17 bases between. CDR3 size: 15 residues.

V and J are TRBV5-1 and TRBJ2-1, with 8 bases fitting TRBD1. J lost 0 bases, V lost 4 bases, and 3 bases had no gene match. This CDR3 is 15 amino acids long. Germline CDR1 and CDR2: SGHRS and YFSETQ. CDR3 loop: CASSGDRSSYNEQFF. CDR3 nucleotides: TGCGCCAGCAGCGGGGACAGGAGCTCCTACAATGAGCAGTTCTTC.

This chain uses TRBV19 with TRBJ2-1, with D possibly TRBD2 on 7 matching bases. From germline, CDR1 is LNHDA and CDR2 SQIVND (reference sequence). Trimming cost V 3 bases and J 14 bases, with 11 bases left between them. The CDR3 consists of 11 residues. The CDR3 bases are TGTGCCAGTAGTATCGGGGGGCTGAAGTTCTTC. This sequence encodes CASSIGGLKFF.

The chain employs TRBV4-1 and TRBJ2-2; tentatively, D is TRBD1 (6 bases). Germline assignment: CDR1 MGHRA and CDR2 YSYEKL. This CDR3 contains 21 residues. Trimming stripped 2 bases from V and 2 bases from J, with 27 bases between. The CDR3 sequence: CASSQPRDMWGTRTNTGELFF. In DNA, the CDR3 is TGCGCCAGCAGCCAACCCAGGGACATGTGGGGTACCCGAACTAACACCGGGGAGCTGTTTTTT.

The chain employs TRBV19 and TRBJ1-2; D is perhaps TRBD1 (5 bases). V was clipped by 6 bases and J by 4 bases, with 18 bases between them. The CDR3 is 15 amino acids. Germline CDR1 and CDR2: LNHDA and SQIVND (reference sequence). For the CDR3, the DNA is TGTGCCAGTAGCCTTCCACCACCCGGGGGCTATGGCTACACCTTC. Amino acids: CASSLPPPGGYGYTF. Looking up the rest from reference TRBV19 and TRBJ1-2 gives the full variable domain: DGGITQSPKYLFRKEGQNVTLSCEQNLNHDAMYWYRQDPGQGLRLIYYSQIVNDFQKGDIAEGYSVSREKKESFPLTVTSAQKNPTAFYLCASSLPPPGGYGYTFGSGTRLTVV.

The V gene is TRBV12-3 or TRBV12-4, the J gene TRBJ2-1, with TRBD2 identical over 10 bases. This CDR3 region has 15 residues. Germline trimming cut 6 bases from V and 5 bases from J; bases unmatched to any gene: 7. The CDR3 bases are TGTGCCAGCAGGACGGGACTAGCGACCCACAATGAGCAGTTCTTC. Its translation: CASRTGLATHNEQFF.

The chain combines TRBV6-2 or TRBV6-3 with TRBJ2-5; D possibly corresponds to TRBD2 (6 bases). V was pared by 7 bases and J by 5 bases, with 17 bases between. Germline V gene data show CDR1 as MNHEY and CDR2 as SVGEGT. This CDR3 has 14 residues. The chain's CDR3 is CASTSHGRGETQYF. The CDR3 bases are TGTGCCAGCACCTCACACGGGAGAGGGGAGACCCAGTACTTC.

The rearrangement joins TRBV25-1 to TRBJ2-5, with 7 bases that match TRBD1. Trimming cost V 7 bases and J 3 bases; bases outside gene matches: 11. CDR3 size: 15 residues. CDR1 is MGHDK and CDR2 is SYGVNS in the germline V gene. The CDR3 is CASTRWQGVEETQYF. The CDR3 DNA follows: TGTGCCAGCACCCGGTGGCAGGGGGTAGAAGAGACCCAGTACTTC.

This chain connects TRBV6-5 to TRBJ2-7; D possibly corresponds to TRBD2 (6 bases). Trimming left V 2 bases short and J 0 bases short, with 11 bases between. CDR3 size: 15 residues. Germline loops: CDR1 MNHEY, CDR2 SVGAGI. CDR3 protein: CASSYRLESSYEQYF. CDR3 DNA sequence: TGTGCCAGCAGTTACCGACTAGAAAGCTCCTACGAGCAGTACTTC.

This chain joins TRBV20-1 and TRBJ1-1; perhaps TRBD1 as D (5 bases). V lost 1 base, J lost 1 base, and 7 bases lay in between. Germline V gene lookup returns CDR1 DFQATT and CDR2 SNEGSKA (reference sequence). This CDR3 is built from 13 residues. The CDR3 coding sequence is TGCAGTGCTAGAGGTGGGGGGAACACTGAAGCTTTCTTT. This encodes CSARGGGNTEAFF.

This clonotype was seen a single time. The chain joins TRBV5-1 to TRBJ2-1; D may be TRBD2 (5 bases). The germline V gene has CDR1 SGHRS and CDR2 YFSETQ. With 4 bases removed from V and 2 bases from J, the gap between germline ends came to 16 bases. The CDR3 is 16 amino acids. The CDR3 DNA reads TGCGCCAGCAGCCTGCTTCCGGGAATGACCTACAATGAGCAGTTCTTC. Residues: CASSLLPGMTYNEQFF.

The J gene is TRBJ2-7, the V gene TRBV20-1, with 8 bases that match TRBD2. Germline CDR1 and CDR2: DFQATT and SNEGSKA (reference sequence). The trim removed 0 bases at V and 3 bases at J, leaving 7 bases unmatched. There are 15 residues in the CDR3. The CDR3 loop reads CSARDLKAGVYEQYF. CDR3 nucleotide sequence: TGCAGTGCTAGAGATTTGAAAGCGGGAGTCTACGAGCAGTACTTC.

V gene TRBV9 combines with J gene TRBJ2-2, with TRBD1 matching 7 bases. The CDR3 loop spans 16 amino acids. V was clipped by 4 bases and J by 5 bases; unmatched bases: 11. CDR1 is SGDLS and CDR2 is YYNGEE in the germline V gene. The chain's CDR3 is CASSKGDRAITGELFF. The CDR3 DNA follows: TGTGCCAGCAGCAAAGGAGACAGGGCGATTACCGGGGAGCTGTTTTTT.

This chain links TRBV15 with TRBJ2-3; D remains unclear. Germline V lookup: CDR1 LNHNV, CDR2 YYDKDF (reference sequence). V lost 2 bases and J lost 4, with 7 bases in between. The CDR3 is made up of 13 amino acids. The chain's CDR3 is CATSRNGADTQYF. For the CDR3, the DNA is TGTGCCACCAGCAGAAATGGGGCAGATACGCAGTATTTT.